This note documents a single T cell receptor (beta chain) sequence. The antigen remains undetermined. Treatment reported: oral pan-JAK inhibitor, 5-10 mg twice daily. The germline gives CDR1 SQVTM, CDR2 ANQGSEA. V trimming: 1 base; J trimming: 2 bases; junction bases outside the gene matches: 2. The CDR3 spans 13 residues. The sample is drawn from a study of CD8+ T cells in alopecia areata. Study-wide findings and caveats: Many expanded lesional clones stayed in scalp and blood while on tofacitinib. On tofacitinib, scalp clonality and expanded CD8+ clones among top 100 fell significantly.

Investigators isolated RNA and reverse transcribed it into cDNA to act as the sequencing template. Assay: immunoSEQ multiplex PCR; the TCRdb copy retains only in-frame clones and omits some. The profile shows some 150,000 clones, 70% to 90% of them singletons. The J gene is TRBJ2-7, the V gene TRBV29-1; 7 nucleotides agree with TRBD1. The sample consisted of CD8+ T cells sorted from blood, taken at week 4, from a patient treated with tofacitinib. The clonotype comes from a human donor with alopecia areata. The CDR3 DNA reads as TGCAGCGTTGAAGGGGACAGTCCCTACGAGCAGTACTTC. Translation gives CSVEGDSPYEQYF.